This T cell receptor (beta chain) was documented in a study of cytomegalovirus exposure and HLA in healthy donors. With 60 Vbeta and 13 Jbeta primers, the PCR was carried out. Only in-frame clones appear in the TCRdb table, and some are missing; sequencing was by immunoSEQ multiplex PCR. The sample has approximately 150,000 clones, roughly 80% seen once. Study results and caveats: What a later analysis showed was that several of the most significant clusters appeared linked to common viral pathogens. TCR beta sequences numbering 16,951 were associated with HLA alleles at 0.05 false discovery rate in a later analysis. The authors enumerated 150 to 200 TCR beta chains as linked to cytomegalovirus.

Germline loops: CDR1 SEHNR, CDR2 FQNEAQ (reference sequence). The trim removed 8 bases at V and 7 bases at J, leaving 4 bases unmatched. CDR3 length equals 12 residues. To note about this clone: Its target is not known.

Sequenced material: PBMCs. The source is a man aged 25-45 years in good health and CMV-seronegative. The rearrangement uses TRBV7-9 and TRBJ1-5; 8 bases match TRBD1. CDR3 nucleotides: TGTGCCAGCCGGACAGGGTCGCAGCCCCAGCATTTT. This gives the protein CASRTGSQPQHF. The full variable domain, in which reference TRBV7-9 and TRBJ1-5 provide the parts outside the CDR3, is DTGVSQNPRHKITKRGQNVTFRCDPISEHNRLYWYRQTLGQGPEFLTYFQNEAQLEKSRLLSDRFSAERPKGSFSTLEIQRTEQGDSAMYLCASRTGSQPQHFGDGTRLSIL.